Detailed here is one TCR beta chain. Antigen unknown. This sample was taken from a study of graft-versus-host responses after intestinal transplantation. The table came from immunoSEQ multiplex PCR; TCRdb's copy has only in-frame clones and leaves some out. The table includes under 50,000 clones, under 90% detected once. Trimming left V 1 base short and J 7 bases short, with 19 bases between. The CDR3 length is 16 residues. Germline CDR1 and CDR2: LGHNA and YNFKEQ. Study-wide results and limits: Recipient marrow showed GvH clones, some seen first in ileum or blood.

The chain recombines TRBV4-2 with TRBJ1-1; the D gene is possibly TRBD1 (5 bases). The sequencing here drew on PBMCs, taken 267 days after transplant. This receptor was taken from a human patient who received an intestinal transplant, so some T cells may come from the graft donor. CDR3 in amino acids: CASSQGATIGVGEAFF. CDR3 sequence (DNA): TGTGCCAGCAGCCAAGGGGCTACTATAGGGGTCGGTGAAGCTTTCTTT.